The next 26 T cell receptor beta chains were all read from a single sample in a study of OX40 agonist ivuxolimab in advanced cancers. Assay used: immunoSEQ multiplex PCR; TCRdb lists only in-frame clones, some missing. The table has 100,000 to 150,000 clones, over 75% seen once; the top ten hold approximately 0.99%. The sample in question was CD4+ or CD8+ T cells sorted from blood, obtained in a trial of the OX40 agonist ivuxolimab. Every receptor here comes from an adult with an advanced solid tumor such as melanoma, head and neck, liver or kidney cancer.

The chain recombines TRBV30 with TRBJ2-1, with a weak D call TRBD2 (5 bases). Germline CDR1 GTSNPN, CDR2 SVGIG (reference sequence). The germline V and J ends were trimmed by 1 base and 7 bases, with 11 bases remaining between them. The CDR3 contains 13 residues. CDR3 sequence: CAWSGSGPNEQFF. Here the CDR3 DNA reads TGTGCCTGGAGTGGGAGCGGTCCGAATGAGCAGTTCTTC.

The rearrangement uses TRBV2 and TRBJ2-1, with 9 bases that match TRBD2. Germline assignment: CDR1 SNHLY and CDR2 FYNNEI. Trimming took 4 bases from V and 4 from J; bases not matched to a gene: 5. The CDR3 loop spans 15 amino acids. CDR3 protein: CASSAQREVYNEQFF. The CDR3 bases are TGTGCCAGCAGTGCCCAGCGGGAGGTTTACAATGAGCAGTTCTTC.

This clone has just one count. This rearrangement joins TRBV6-6 to TRBJ2-7, with D perhaps being TRBD1 or TRBD2 (5 bases each). V dropped 8 bases and J dropped 2 bases, with 19 bases sitting between them. This CDR3 comprises 15 residues. Germline V gene data show CDR1 as MNHNY and CDR2 as SVGAGI (reference sequence). CDR3 nucleotides: TGTGCCAGCCAATTTCACCGGGACGTTGCCTACGAGCAGTACTTC. Translated: CASQFHRDVAYEQYF.

The chain recombines TRBV5-1 with TRBJ1-4; no definite D call. The V end was cut by 2 bases, the J end by 0 bases, with 5 bases between. Germline V CDR1 and CDR2: SGHRS, YFSETQ. The length of the CDR3 is 14 residues. CDR3 nucleotide sequence: TGCGCCAGCAGCTTCGGGGCAACTAATGAAAAACTGTTTTTT. Protein sequence: CASSFGATNEKLFF.

The CDR3 sequence: CASSLAWNTEAFF. The CDR3 bases are TGTGCCAGCAGCTTAGCCTGGAACACTGAAGCTTTCTTT. This chain links TRBV7-2 with TRBJ1-1; unclear D gene. The germline CDR1 and CDR2 sequences are SGHTA and FQGNSA. CDR3 length equals 13 residues. V was clipped by 0 bases and J by 1 base, with 3 bases between them.

The rearrangement links TRBV10-3 to TRBJ1-3, with no clear D. This CDR3 is 16 amino acids long. Germline V gene sequence: CDR1 ENHRY, CDR2 SYGVKD. V lost 0 bases and J 0 bases, leaving 9 bases between the germline ends. The CDR3 region has the DNA TGTGCCATCAGTGAGTCGGGGTGGCACTCTGGAAACACCATATATTTT. Protein: CAISESGWHSGNTIYF.

In this sample, this clone turned up once. The rearrangement joins TRBV7-3 to TRBJ2-1, with D hard to call. CDR3 length: 14 residues. V dropped 1 base and J dropped 7 bases, with 11 bases sitting between them. Germline assignment: CDR1 SGHTA and CDR2 FQGTGA. The CDR3 DNA reads TGTGCCAGCAGCTTAATTTCTCGGCTGAATGAGCAGTTCTTC. Protein: CASSLISRLNEQFF.

The chain carries TRBV19 and TRBJ1-1; D not resolved. This CDR3 region has 14 residues. V lost 2 bases, J lost 4 bases, and 11 bases lay in between. Germline CDR1 and CDR2: LNHDA and SQIVND (reference sequence). The CDR3 sequence is CASSILGVGTEAFF. The CDR3 DNA sequence: TGTGCCAGTAGTATACTGGGAGTGGGCACTGAAGCTTTCTTT. Full variable domain (missing parts from reference TRBV19 and TRBJ1-1): DGGITQSPKYLFRKEGQNVTLSCEQNLNHDAMYWYRQDPGQGLRLIYYSQIVNDFQKGDIAEGYSVSREKKESFPLTVTSAQKNPTAFYLCASSILGVGTEAFFGQGTRLTVV.

The CDR3 protein is CASSRDRNSNQPQHF. CDR3 nucleotides: TGTGCCAGCAGTCGGGACAGAAATAGCAATCAGCCCCAGCATTTT. The chain uses TRBV6-6 and TRBJ1-5; 7 bases fit TRBD1. The V segment lost 5 bases and the J segment 0 bases; nucleotides outside the gene matches: 4. The CDR3 loop spans 15 amino acids. Germline assignment: CDR1 MNHNY and CDR2 SVGAGI (reference sequence).

This clone has a single count. The chain has TRBV4-2 and TRBJ2-5; a possible D gene is TRBD2 (6 bases). Germline CDR1 reads LGHNA; CDR2 reads YNFKEQ. This CDR3 has 17 residues. Trimming left V 0 bases short and J 9 bases short, with 23 bases between. For the CDR3, the DNA is TGTGCCAGCAGCCAAGATGGGGGGACTCGATATGGGGAGGCCCAGTACTTC. Translation: CASSQDGGTRYGEAQYF.

The rearrangement joins TRBV28 to TRBJ1-5; no firm D call. CDR1 and CDR2 from the germline V gene are MDHEN and SYDVKM. This CDR3 is 15 amino acids long. V gave up 4 bases and J gave up 6 bases, with 16 bases separating them. The chain's CDR3 is CASSSPAGDGQPQHF. The CDR3 nucleotides read TGTGCCAGCAGTTCCCCCGCAGGCGACGGTCAGCCCCAGCATTTT.

The V and J genes are TRBV25-1 and TRBJ2-1, with TRBD2 as a possible D gene (5 bases). Trimming stripped 5 bases from V and 3 bases from J, with 11 bases between. The CDR3 loop spans 14 amino acids. The germline gives CDR1 MGHDK, CDR2 SYGVNS. In DNA form, the CDR3 reads TGTGCCAGCAGTTTCCGGGATAGCTACAATGAGCAGTTCTTC. Translation gives CASSFRDSYNEQFF. Full variable domain (rest looked up from reference TRBV25-1 and TRBJ2-1): EADIYQTPRYLVIGTGKKITLECSQTMGHDKMYWYQQDPGMELHLIHYSYGVNSTEKGDLSSESTVSRIRTEHFPLTLESARPSHTSQYLCASSFRDSYNEQFFGPGTRLTVL.

The rearrangement joins TRBV5-6 to TRBJ2-7; TRBD1 matches 7 bases. Looked up from germline, CDR1 is SGHDT and CDR2 is YYEEEE. There are 14 residues in the CDR3. Trimming removed 4 bases from V and 3 bases from J; junction bases left unmatched: 7. Here the CDR3 reads CASSLQGPDYEQYF. The CDR3 nucleotides are TGTGCCAGCAGCCTACAGGGGCCGGACTACGAGCAGTACTTC.

V and J are TRBV10-2 and TRBJ2-1; 10 bases agree with TRBD2. With V trimmed by 6 bases and J by 7 bases, 9 bases remained unmatched. This CDR3 contains 15 residues. From germline, CDR1 is WSHSY and CDR2 SAAADI. Here the CDR3 reads CASRTTSGPWNEQFF. The CDR3 nucleotides read TGCGCCAGCAGGACGACTAGCGGGCCGTGGAATGAGCAGTTCTTC.

The chain employs TRBV6-9 and TRBJ1-1, with D tentatively TRBD1 (5 bases). Trimming cost V 7 bases and J 1 base, with 16 bases left between them. Germline lookup yields CDR1 MNHGY and CDR2 SVAAGI. The CDR3 runs to 15 residues. The CDR3 protein is CASKVGGFKNTEAFF. CDR3 DNA: TGTGCCAGCAAGGTCGGGGGATTTAAGAACACTGAAGCTTTCTTT.

The chain has TRBV7-9 and TRBJ1-2; 7 bases map to TRBD1. The CDR3 has 13 residues. Germline V gives CDR1 SEHNR, CDR2 FQNEAQ (reference sequence). With V trimmed by 5 bases and J by 14 bases, 14 bases remained unmatched. This CDR3 reads CASSPLGGTAITF. CDR3 nucleotide sequence: TGTGCCAGCAGCCCTCTCGGAGGGACAGCCATAACCTTC.

The rearrangement uses TRBV18 and TRBJ1-2, with TRBD1 as a possible D gene (6 bases). This CDR3 has 14 amino acids. The germline gives CDR1 KGHSH, CDR2 LQKENI. Trimming removed 3 bases at V and 2 bases at J, with 10 bases between. The CDR3 nucleotides are TGTGCCAGCTCACCGAACAGGGAGAACTATGGCTACACCTTC. As protein: CASSPNRENYGYTF.

As concerns this clone: This CDR3 is also generated by other DNA sequences in the sample. The chain carries TRBV28 and TRBJ2-7; 8 bases are a match to TRBD1. V dropped 4 bases and J dropped 0; count of bases not matched to a gene: 5. The CDR3 has 15 residues. Germline CDR1 reads MDHEN; CDR2 reads SYDVKM. CDR3 in amino acids: CASSSRTGSSYEQYF. The CDR3 DNA sequence: TGTGCCAGCAGTTCCAGGACAGGGAGCTCCTACGAGCAGTACTTC.

DNA of the CDR3: TGTGCCAGCAGTGAAGATCAGACAGGGAGCAATCAGCCCCAGCATTTT. Protein sequence: CASSEDQTGSNQPQHF. The chain employs TRBV6-1 and TRBJ1-5, with 7 positions matching TRBD1. The germline V gene encodes CDR1 MNHNS and CDR2 SASEGT. The CDR3 has 16 amino acids. V lost 1 base to trimming and J lost 1 base; unmatched junction nucleotides: 4.

V is TRBV6-1 and J is TRBJ2-3; 8 nucleotides align to TRBD1. The CDR3 has 14 amino acids. Germline V gene sequence: CDR1 MNHNS, CDR2 SASEGT. With V trimmed by 4 bases and J by 2 bases, 2 bases remained unmatched. CDR3 sequence: CASSGGQVTDTQYF. CDR3 nucleotides: TGTGCCAGCAGTGGGGGACAGGTCACAGATACGCAGTATTTT.

The genes are TRBV30 and TRBJ2-2; TRBD2 aligns across 10 bases. Per the germline V gene, CDR1 is GTSNPN and CDR2 is SVGIG (reference sequence). This CDR3 spans 17 amino acids. J gave up 2 bases and V 0 bases, and 6 bases lay outside the gene matches. The CDR3 loop reads CAWSVSSGSINTGELFF. The CDR3 DNA is TGTGCCTGGAGTGTTTCTAGCGGGAGTATTAACACCGGGGAGCTGTTTTTT.

The gene calls are TRBV5-8 and TRBJ2-5; 8 nucleotides line up with TRBD1. Germline V CDR1 and CDR2: SGHTS, YDEGEE. V trimming: 3 bases; J trimming: 2 bases; junction bases outside the gene matches: 3. The CDR3 length is 14 residues. The CDR3: CASSSYRGQETQYF. CDR3 coding DNA: TGTGCCAGCAGCTCATACAGGGGGCAAGAGACCCAGTACTTC.

J is TRBJ2-1 and V is TRBV5-1; TRBD1 agrees at 7 bases. J gave up 5 bases and V 2 bases, and 10 bases lay outside the gene matches. CDR3 length: 16 amino acids. Germline CDR1 is SGHRS and CDR2 is YFSETQ. CDR3 bases: TGCGCCAGCAGCTTTACTACCGGGACAGAAAACAATGAGCAGTTCTTC. The encoded protein is CASSFTTGTENNEQFF.

This chain uses TRBV9 with TRBJ2-1; 7 bases fit TRBD2. Germline V gene lookup returns CDR1 SGDLS and CDR2 YYNGEE. V lost 0 bases and J lost 4; bases outside the gene matches: 10. The CDR3 spans 17 residues. In DNA form, the CDR3 reads TGTGCCAGCAGCGTAGTGCCCCTAGCGGAACTTTACAATGAGCAGTTCTTC. It specifies CASSVVPLAELYNEQFF.

This clone was observed a few times. The chain carries TRBV7-9 and TRBJ2-7, with D unresolved. Trimming stripped 5 bases from V and 2 bases from J, with 13 bases between. The CDR3 runs 14 residues. Germline V gives CDR1 SEHNR, CDR2 FQNEAQ (reference sequence). The CDR3 nucleotides read TGTGCCAGCAGCCCGTCTGGGTTTGCCTACGAGCAGTACTTC. It specifies CASSPSGFAYEQYF.

A few counts support this clone. J is TRBJ2-7 and V is TRBV25-1, with D possibly being TRBD1 or TRBD2 (5 bases each). The CDR3 loop spans 14 amino acids. Trimming took off 3 bases at V and 6 bases at J, with 15 bases between the two ends. CDR1 and CDR2 from the germline V gene are MGHDK and SYGVNS. In nucleotides, the CDR3 is TGTGCCAGCAGTGACCCCGGGACGATCGCCGAGCAGTACTTC. Its translation: CASSDPGTIAEQYF.